What follows is one TCR beta chain and its context. Original methodology: It was from reference gene primer amplification that nucleated cell counts were estimated. Data came from immunoSEQ multiplex PCR; TCRdb stores just in-frame clones and leaves some out. The DNA gave D and trimming, while V, J and clone size come from that table. The sample comprises more than 30,000 clones, about 88% of which are singletons, and over 9.5% rests with the top ten. CDR3 length: 18 residues. V was pared by 5 bases and J by 2 bases, with 9 bases of the junction left unmatched. CDR1 is SGHVS, CDR2 FQNEAQ, per germline. This sample is part of a study of blood T cell repertoires in COVID-19. About the research overall: T cells, B-cell-depleted T cells, or PBMCs provided the cDNA or gDNA that served as material.

The V and J genes are TRBV7-8 and TRBJ2-5; 15 bases are shared with TRBD2. The sequence was collected from a man aged 55 to 69 with active COVID-19. The sequenced sample was peripheral blood. The CDR3: CASSPRTSGRGAQETQYF. The CDR3, as DNA: TGTGCCAGCAGCCCCCGGACTAGCGGGAGGGGGGCTCAAGAGACCCAGTACTTC.